The sequence of this T cell receptor beta chain was determined in a study of CD8 T cells in ankylosing spondylitis. TCRdb processed the 5' RACE reads anew with MiXCR; each CDR3 protein has one entry. Of hundreds of thousands of distinct CDR3 sequences listed, over 9.5% are singletons. Of note for this clonotype: The antigen remains undetermined.

Study-level points and caveats: In ankylosing spondylitis patients, matched synovial fluid reportedly showed significant enrichment of disease-linked clones.

Sequences were obtained from blood, either unsorted or a sorted T cell fraction (not recorded which). The receptor was derived from a male donor with ankylosing spondylitis or in good health (not recorded which).

The CDR3 region is CASSQDLRSSGGDRSREQYF. CDR3 sequence (DNA): TGTGCCAGCAGCCAAGATTTGAGGTCCTCTGGAGGGGACAGGTCACGCGAGCAGTACTTC. The V and J genes are TRBV4-2 and TRBJ2-7; 8 bases are a match to TRBD1. The junction had 22 bases not matched to a gene; V was cut back by 0 bases and J by 6 bases. CDR1 is LGHNA and CDR2 is YNFKEQ in the germline V gene. The CDR3 covers 20 residues.